The 4 T cell receptor beta chains below all came from one sample that was sequenced in a study of blood T cell repertoires in COVID-19. Here immunoSEQ multiplex PCR was the method, and the copy in TCRdb shows in-frame clones only, minus some. The sample has approximately 430,000 clones; more than 80% are singletons. Source material: peripheral blood. These receptors all come from a woman younger than 45 with active or convalescent COVID-19.

This clone turned up a few times. CDR3 nucleotides: TGTGCCAGCAGACATGGCCAATATAGCAATCAGCCCCAGCATTTT. It translates to CASRHGQYSNQPQHF. The chain couples TRBV6-5 to TRBJ1-5; D is ambiguous. V was clipped by 6 bases and J by 0 bases, with 12 bases between them. CDR3 length: 15 residues. Germline V gene lookup returns CDR1 MNHEY and CDR2 SVGAGI.

This sequence joins TRBV10-3 and TRBJ1-5; D is unclear. The CDR3 loop spans 15 amino acids. Trimming took 6 bases from V and 0 from J, leaving 12 bases between them. Germline CDR1 reads ENHRY; CDR2 reads SYGVKD. CDR3 residues: CAISNRGDSNQPQHF. In DNA, the CDR3 is TGTGCCATCAGCAACCGGGGTGATAGCAATCAGCCCCAGCATTTT.

This sequence joins TRBV19 and TRBJ1-2; maybe TRBD1 (5 bases). Trimming left V 4 bases short and J 0 bases short, with 15 bases between. The CDR3 contains 16 residues. CDR1 is LNHDA and CDR2 is SQIVND in the germline V gene (reference sequence). The CDR3 reads CASSTVGAGANYGYTF. Written as DNA, the CDR3 is TGTGCCAGTAGTACTGTGGGCGCGGGGGCTAACTATGGCTACACCTTC.

In this sample, this clone turned up a few times. The chain uses TRBV30 and TRBJ1-1, with D possibly being TRBD1 (6 bases). With 0 bases removed from V and 6 bases from J, the gap between germline ends came to 17 bases. This CDR3 has 15 amino acids. Germline assignment: CDR1 GTSNPN and CDR2 SVGIG (reference sequence). CDR3: CAWSVLGASRAEAFF. The CDR3 DNA reads TGTGCCTGGAGTGTATTGGGGGCATCGAGGGCTGAAGCTTTCTTT. The whole variable domain, filled in from reference TRBV30 and TRBJ1-1, reads SQTIHQWPATLVQPVGSPLSLECTVEGTSNPNLYWYRQAAGRGLQLLFYSVGIGQISSEVPQNLSASRPQDRQFILSSKKLLLSDSGFYLCAWSVLGASRAEAFFGQGTRLTVV.